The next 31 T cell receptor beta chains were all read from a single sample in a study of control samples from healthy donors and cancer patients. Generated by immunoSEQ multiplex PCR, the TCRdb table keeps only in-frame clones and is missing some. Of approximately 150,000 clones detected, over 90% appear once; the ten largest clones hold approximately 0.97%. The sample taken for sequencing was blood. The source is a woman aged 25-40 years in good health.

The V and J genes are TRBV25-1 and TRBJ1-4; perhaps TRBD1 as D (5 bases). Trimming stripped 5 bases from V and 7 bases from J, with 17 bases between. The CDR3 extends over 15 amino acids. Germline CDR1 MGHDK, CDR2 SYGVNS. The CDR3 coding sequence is TGTGCCAGCAGTCAAAAGGTGACAGTCGGTGAAAAACTGTTTTTT. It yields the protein CASSQKVTVGEKLFF. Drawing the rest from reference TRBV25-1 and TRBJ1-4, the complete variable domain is EADIYQTPRYLVIGTGKKITLECSQTMGHDKMYWYQQDPGMELHLIHYSYGVNSTEKGDLSSESTVSRIRTEHFPLTLESARPSHTSQYLCASSQKVTVGEKLFFGSGTQLSVL.

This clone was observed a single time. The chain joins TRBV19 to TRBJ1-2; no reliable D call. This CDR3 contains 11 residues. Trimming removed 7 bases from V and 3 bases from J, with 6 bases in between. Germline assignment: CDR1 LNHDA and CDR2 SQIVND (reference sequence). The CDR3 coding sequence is TGTGCCAGTACAGGACACTATGGCTACACCTTC. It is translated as CASTGHYGYTF.

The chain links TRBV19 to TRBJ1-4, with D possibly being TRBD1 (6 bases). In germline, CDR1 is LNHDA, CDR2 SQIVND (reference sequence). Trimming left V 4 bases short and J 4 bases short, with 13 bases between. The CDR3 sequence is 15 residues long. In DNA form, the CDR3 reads TGTGCCAGTAGTACACAGGGCCGGAGTAATGAAAAACTGTTTTTT. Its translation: CASSTQGRSNEKLFF.

The CDR3 bases are TGCGCCAGCAGATCAGTACCGAACACCGGGGAGCTGTTTTTT. Translating gives CASRSVPNTGELFF. V gene TRBV5-1 combines with J gene TRBJ2-2; D uncertain. Germline assignment: CDR1 SGHRS and CDR2 YFSETQ. The CDR3 is 14 amino acids. Trimming cost V 5 bases and J 0 bases, with 8 bases left between them.

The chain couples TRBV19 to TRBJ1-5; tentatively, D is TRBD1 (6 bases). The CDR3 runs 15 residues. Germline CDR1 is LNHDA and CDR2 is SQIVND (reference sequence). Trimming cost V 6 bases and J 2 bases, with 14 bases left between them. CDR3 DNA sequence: TGTGCCAGTAGCAAACAGGGAATGGGCAATCAGCCCCAGCATTTT. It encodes CASSKQGMGNQPQHF.

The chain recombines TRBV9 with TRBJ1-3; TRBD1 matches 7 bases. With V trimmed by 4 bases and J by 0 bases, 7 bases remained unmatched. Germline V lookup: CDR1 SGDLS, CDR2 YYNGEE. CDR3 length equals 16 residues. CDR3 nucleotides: TGTGCCAGCAGCCCCCGGACAGGCAGCTCTGGAAACACCATATATTTT. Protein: CASSPRTGSSGNTIYF. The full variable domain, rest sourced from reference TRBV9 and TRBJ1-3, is DSGVTQTPKHLITATGQRVTLRCSPRSGDLSVYWYQQSLDQGLQFLIQYYNGEERAKGNILERFSAQQFPDLHSELNLSSLELGDSALYFCASSPRTGSSGNTIYFGEGSWLTVV.

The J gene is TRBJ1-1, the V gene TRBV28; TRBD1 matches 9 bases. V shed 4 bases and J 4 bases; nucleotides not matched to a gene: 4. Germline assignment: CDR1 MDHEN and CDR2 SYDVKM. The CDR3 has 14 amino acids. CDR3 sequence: CASSSQGALTEAFF. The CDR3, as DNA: TGTGCCAGCAGTTCACAGGGGGCCCTCACTGAAGCTTTCTTT.

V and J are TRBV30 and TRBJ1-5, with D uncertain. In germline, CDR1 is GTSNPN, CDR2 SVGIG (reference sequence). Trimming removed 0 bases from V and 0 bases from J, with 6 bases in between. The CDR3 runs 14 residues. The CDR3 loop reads CAWSVFNSNQPQHF. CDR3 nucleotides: TGTGCCTGGAGTGTTTTCAATAGCAATCAGCCCCAGCATTTT. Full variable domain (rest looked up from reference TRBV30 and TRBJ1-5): SQTIHQWPATLVQPVGSPLSLECTVEGTSNPNLYWYRQAAGRGLQLLFYSVGIGQISSEVPQNLSASRPQDRQFILSSKKLLLSDSGFYLCAWSVFNSNQPQHFGDGTRLSIL.

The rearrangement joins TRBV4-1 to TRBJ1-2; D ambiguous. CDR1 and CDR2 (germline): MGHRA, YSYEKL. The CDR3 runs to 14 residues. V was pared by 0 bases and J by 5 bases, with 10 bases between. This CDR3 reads CASSQENNFYGYTF. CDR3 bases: TGCGCCAGCAGCCAAGAGAACAACTTTTATGGCTACACCTTC.

The CDR3 spells CAWSVSERKAFF. In DNA form, the CDR3 reads TGTGCCTGGAGTGTCAGCGAACGGAAAGCTTTCTTT. The rearrangement uses TRBV30 and TRBJ1-1; no clear D. Germline assignment: CDR1 GTSNPN and CDR2 SVGIG (reference sequence). CDR3 size: 12 residues. Trimming took 0 bases from V and 9 from J, leaving 11 bases between them.

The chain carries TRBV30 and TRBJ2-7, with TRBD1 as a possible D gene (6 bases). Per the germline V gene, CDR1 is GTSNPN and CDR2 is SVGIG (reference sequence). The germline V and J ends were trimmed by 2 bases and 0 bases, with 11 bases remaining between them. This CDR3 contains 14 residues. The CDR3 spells CAWSWDTYSYEQYF. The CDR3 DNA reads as TGTGCCTGGAGTTGGGACACCTACTCCTACGAGCAGTACTTC.

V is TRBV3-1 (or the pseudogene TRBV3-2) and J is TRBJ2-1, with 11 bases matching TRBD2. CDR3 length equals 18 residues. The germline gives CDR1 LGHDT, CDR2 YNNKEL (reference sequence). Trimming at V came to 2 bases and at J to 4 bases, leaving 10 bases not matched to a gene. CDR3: CASSQSLSGGAKYNEQFF. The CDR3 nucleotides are TGTGCCAGCAGCCAATCGCTTAGCGGGGGGGCCAAGTACAATGAGCAGTTCTTC.

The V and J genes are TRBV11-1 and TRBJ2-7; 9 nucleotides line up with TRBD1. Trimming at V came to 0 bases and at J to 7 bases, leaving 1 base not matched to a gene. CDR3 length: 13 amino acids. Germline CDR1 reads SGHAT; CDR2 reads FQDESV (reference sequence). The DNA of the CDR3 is TGTGCCAGCAGCTTAGCGGACAGGGGTGAGCAGTACTTC. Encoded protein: CASSLADRGEQYF.

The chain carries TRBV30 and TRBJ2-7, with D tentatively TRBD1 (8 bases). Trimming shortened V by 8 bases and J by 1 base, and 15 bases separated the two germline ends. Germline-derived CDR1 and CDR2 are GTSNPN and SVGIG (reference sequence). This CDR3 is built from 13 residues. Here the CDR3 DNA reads TGTGCCGGACACAGGGGGGGATCCTACGAGCAGTACTTC. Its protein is CAGHRGGSYEQYF.

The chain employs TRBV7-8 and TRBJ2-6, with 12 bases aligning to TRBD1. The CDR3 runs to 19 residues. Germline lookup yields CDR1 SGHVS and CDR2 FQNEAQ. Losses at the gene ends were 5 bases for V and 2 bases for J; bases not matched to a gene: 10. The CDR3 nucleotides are TGTGCCAGCAGCCCGTGGGGACAGGGGGCTTTCGCTGGGGCCAACGTCCTGACTTTC. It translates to CASSPWGQGAFAGANVLTF.

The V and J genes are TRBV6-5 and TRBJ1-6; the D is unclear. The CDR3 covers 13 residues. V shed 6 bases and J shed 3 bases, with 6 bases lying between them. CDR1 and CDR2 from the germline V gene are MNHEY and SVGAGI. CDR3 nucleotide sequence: TGTGCCAGCAGCCGGGACTATAATTCACCCCTCCACTTT. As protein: CASSRDYNSPLHF.

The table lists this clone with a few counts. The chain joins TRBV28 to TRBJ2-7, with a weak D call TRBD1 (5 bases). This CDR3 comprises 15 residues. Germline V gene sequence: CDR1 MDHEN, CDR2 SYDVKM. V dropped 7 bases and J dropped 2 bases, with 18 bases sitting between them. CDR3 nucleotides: TGTGCCAGCACCGAAGGGGCAGGGCGAACCTACGAGCAGTACTTC. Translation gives CASTEGAGRTYEQYF.

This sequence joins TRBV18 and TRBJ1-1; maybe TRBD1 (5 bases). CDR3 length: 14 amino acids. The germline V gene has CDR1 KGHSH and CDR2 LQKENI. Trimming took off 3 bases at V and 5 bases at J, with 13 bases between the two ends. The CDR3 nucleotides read TGTGCCAGCTCACCGAAAGGGGATCGGACTGAAGCTTTCTTT. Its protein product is CASSPKGDRTEAFF.

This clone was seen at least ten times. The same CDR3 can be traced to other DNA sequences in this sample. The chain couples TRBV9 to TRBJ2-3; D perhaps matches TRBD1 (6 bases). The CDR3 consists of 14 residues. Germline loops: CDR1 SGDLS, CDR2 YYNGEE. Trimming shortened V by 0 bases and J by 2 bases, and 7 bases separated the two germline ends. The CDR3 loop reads CASSVGDNTDTQYF. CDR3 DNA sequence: TGTGCCAGCAGCGTAGGGGACAACACAGATACGCAGTATTTT.

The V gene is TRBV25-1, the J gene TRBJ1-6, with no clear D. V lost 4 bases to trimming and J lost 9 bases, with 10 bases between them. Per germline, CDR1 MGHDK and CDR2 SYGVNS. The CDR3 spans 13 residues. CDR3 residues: CASSGTVTSPLHF. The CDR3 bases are TGTGCCAGCAGTGGAACAGTCACTTCACCCCTCCACTTT.

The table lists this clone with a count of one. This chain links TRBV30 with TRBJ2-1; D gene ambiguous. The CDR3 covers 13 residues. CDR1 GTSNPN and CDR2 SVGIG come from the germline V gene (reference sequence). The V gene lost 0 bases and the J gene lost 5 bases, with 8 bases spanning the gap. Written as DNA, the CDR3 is TGTGCCTGGAGTGTAACTGGGAACAATGAGCAGTTCTTC. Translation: CAWSVTGNNEQFF.

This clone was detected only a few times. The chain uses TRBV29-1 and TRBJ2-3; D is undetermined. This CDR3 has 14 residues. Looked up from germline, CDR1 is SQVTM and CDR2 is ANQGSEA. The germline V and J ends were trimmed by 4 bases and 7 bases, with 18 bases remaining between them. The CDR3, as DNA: TGCAGCGTTGGTTCGGACCCTTTAGGGAATACGCAGTATTTT. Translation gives CSVGSDPLGNTQYF.

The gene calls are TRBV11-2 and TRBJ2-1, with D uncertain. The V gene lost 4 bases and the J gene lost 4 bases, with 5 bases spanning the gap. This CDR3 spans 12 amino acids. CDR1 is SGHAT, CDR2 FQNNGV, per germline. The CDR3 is CASSSAYNEQFF. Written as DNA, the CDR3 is TGTGCCAGCAGCTCCGCTTACAATGAGCAGTTCTTC.

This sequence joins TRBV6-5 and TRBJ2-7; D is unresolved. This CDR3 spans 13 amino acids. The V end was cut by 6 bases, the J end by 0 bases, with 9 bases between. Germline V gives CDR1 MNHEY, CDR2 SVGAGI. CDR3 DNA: TGTGCCAGCAGCCGCGTTTCCTCCTACGAGCAGTACTTC. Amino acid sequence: CASSRVSSYEQYF.

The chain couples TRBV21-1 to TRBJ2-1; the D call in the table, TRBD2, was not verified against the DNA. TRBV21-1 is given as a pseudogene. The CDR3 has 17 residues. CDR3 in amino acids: CASSKLCLADSYNEQFF. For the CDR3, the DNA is TGTGCCAGCAGCAAACTATGCCTAGCGGACTCCTACAATGAGCAGTTCTTC.

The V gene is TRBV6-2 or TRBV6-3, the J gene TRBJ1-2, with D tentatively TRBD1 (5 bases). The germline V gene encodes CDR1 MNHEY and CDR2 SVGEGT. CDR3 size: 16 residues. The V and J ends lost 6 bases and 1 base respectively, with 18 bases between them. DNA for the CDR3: TGTGCCAGCAGCATCTCCTCCCGCGGGGGTAACTATGGCTACACCTTC. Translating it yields CASSISSRGGNYGYTF.

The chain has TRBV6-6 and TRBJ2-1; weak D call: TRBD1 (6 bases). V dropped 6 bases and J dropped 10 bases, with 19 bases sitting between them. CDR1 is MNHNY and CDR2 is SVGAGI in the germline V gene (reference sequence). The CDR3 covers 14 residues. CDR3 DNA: TGTGCCAGCAGCCCTCGGGCAGGGGTAAGCGAGCAGTTCTTC. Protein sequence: CASSPRAGVSEQFF.

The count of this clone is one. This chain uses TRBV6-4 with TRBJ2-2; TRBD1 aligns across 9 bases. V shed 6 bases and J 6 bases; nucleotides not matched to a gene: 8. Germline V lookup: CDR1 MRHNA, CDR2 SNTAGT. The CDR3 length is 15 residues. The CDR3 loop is CASRDTGGASGELFF. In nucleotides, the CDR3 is TGTGCCAGCAGAGACACAGGGGGCGCGTCCGGGGAGCTGTTTTTT.

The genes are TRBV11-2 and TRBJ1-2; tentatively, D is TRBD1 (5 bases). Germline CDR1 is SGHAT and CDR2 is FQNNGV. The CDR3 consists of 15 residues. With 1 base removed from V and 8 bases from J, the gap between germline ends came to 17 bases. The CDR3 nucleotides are TGTGCCAGCAGCTTAGGGGAAAGGGGTTGGAACGGCTACACCTTC. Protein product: CASSLGERGWNGYTF.

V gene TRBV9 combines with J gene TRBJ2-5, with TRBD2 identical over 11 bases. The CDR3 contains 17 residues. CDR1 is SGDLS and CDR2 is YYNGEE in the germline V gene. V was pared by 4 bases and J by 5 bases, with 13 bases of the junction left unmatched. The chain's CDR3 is CASSPRGSGRAGETQYF. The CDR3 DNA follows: TGTGCCAGCAGCCCCCGGGGTAGCGGGAGGGCCGGCGAGACCCAGTACTTC.

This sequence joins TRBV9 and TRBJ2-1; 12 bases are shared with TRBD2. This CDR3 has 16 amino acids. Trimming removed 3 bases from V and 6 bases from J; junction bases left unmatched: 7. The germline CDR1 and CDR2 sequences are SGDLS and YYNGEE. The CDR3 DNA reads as TGTGCCAGCAGCGGAGAGGGACTAGCGGGTGCCAATGAGCAGTTCTTC. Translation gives CASSGEGLAGANEQFF.